A single sample gave rise to the 20 T cell receptor beta chains below, sequenced in a study of T cells in Graves' hyperthyroidism and ophthalmopathy. Amplification of TCR beta CDR3 regions used RNA as the template. HTBI primers drove first-round RT-PCR of the TCR CDR3. From the multiplex PCR reads, TCRdb called clonotypes with MiXCR, one entry per CDR3 protein. The repertoire holds about 350,000 distinct CDR3 sequences, 15% to 20% seen once, with roughly a sixth in the top ten. The sequenced material came from blood. The receptors shown here come from a woman aged 40 to 50 with Graves' ophthalmopathy.

This clonotype was observed many times. The V and J genes are TRBV28 and TRBJ1-2; the D gene is possibly TRBD1 (5 bases). The CDR3 has 17 residues. Germline V gives CDR1 MDHEN, CDR2 SYDVKM. The V end lost 6 bases, the J end lost 0 bases, and 20 bases lay between the germline ends. The CDR3 DNA is TGTGCCAGCAGCCCACCGGGACTCAGGGACCCTAACTATGGCTACACCTTC. Protein product: CASSPPGLRDPNYGYTF.

The chain employs TRBV18 and TRBJ1-1; 8 bases are a match to TRBD1. Germline V CDR1 and CDR2: KGHSH, LQKENI. J lost 4 bases, V lost 0 bases, and 10 bases had no gene match. This CDR3 contains 17 residues. CDR3 sequence reads: CASSPPRQGRGGTEAFF. The CDR3 coding sequence is TGTGCCAGCTCACCACCGAGACAGGGGAGGGGAGGCACTGAAGCTTTCTTT.

This clonotype has at least ten counts. This chain links TRBV12-5 with TRBJ2-1; TRBD2 matches 12 bases. V was pared by 3 bases and J by 8 bases, with 11 bases of the junction left unmatched. The CDR3 is 17 residues long. Germline-derived CDR1 and CDR2 are LGHNT and FRNRAP. The CDR3 spells CASGFSLAGGRVDEQFF. The CDR3 DNA reads TGTGCTAGTGGTTTCAGCCTAGCGGGAGGGAGGGTCGATGAGCAGTTCTTC.

This clonotype came up many times. This may stem from a read error, because a much larger clone lies one nucleotide away. This chain connects TRBV6-2 or TRBV6-3 to TRBJ2-7; D might be TRBD1 or TRBD2, each matching 5 bases. CDR3 length: 15 amino acids. V was trimmed by 0 bases and J by 4 bases, leaving 13 bases between them. The germline V gene has CDR1 MNHEY and CDR2 SVGEGT. The CDR3 protein is CASSYSGTTIYEQYF. Here the CDR3 DNA reads TGTGCCAGCAGTTACTCCGGGACGACAATTTACGAGCAGTACTTC.

This clonotype was recorded many times. This rearrangement joins TRBV29-1 to TRBJ2-5; no clear D gene. From germline, CDR1 is SQVTM and CDR2 ANQGSEA. Trimming pared 4 bases from V and 7 bases from J, leaving 16 bases between. The CDR3 covers 13 residues. The CDR3 nucleotides read TGCAGCGTTGTCCGTGCTTTATCGGGGACCCAGTACTTC. This sequence encodes CSVVRALSGTQYF.

The table lists this clonotype with many counts. This rearrangement joins TRBV29-1 to TRBJ1-2, with D possibly being TRBD1 (5 bases). V lost 4 bases and J lost 8, with 14 bases in between. The CDR3 extends over 12 amino acids. Germline CDR1 and CDR2: SQVTM and ANQGSEA. CDR3 region: CSVVEGREGYTF. The CDR3 DNA reads as TGCAGCGTTGTGGAGGGGCGGGAGGGCTACACCTTC. Full variable domain (rest looked up from reference TRBV29-1 and TRBJ1-2): SAVISQKPSRDICQRGTSLTIQCQVDSQVTMMFWYRQQPGQSLTLIATANQGSEATYESGFVIDKFPISRPNLTFSTLTVSNMSPEDSSIYLCSVVEGREGYTFGSGTRLTVV.

The chain couples TRBV6-2 or TRBV6-3 to TRBJ1-1, with D perhaps TRBD1 (6 bases). The CDR3 has 15 amino acids. V was trimmed by 10 bases and J by 1 base, leaving 19 bases between them. Germline loops: CDR1 MNHEY, CDR2 SVGEGT. The CDR3 is CAIRYEQGQNTEAFF. The DNA of the CDR3 is TGTGCCATCAGATACGAACAGGGCCAGAACACTGAAGCTTTCTTT.

The rearrangement links TRBV7-9 to TRBJ1-2; unclear D gene. V lost 4 bases, J lost 4 bases, and 16 bases lay in between. The CDR3 runs to 15 residues. CDR1 is SEHNR, CDR2 FQNEAQ, per germline (reference sequence). In DNA, the CDR3 is TGTGCCAGCAGCTCTCCTTTGGTTGTCCGCTATGGCTACACCTTC. This encodes CASSSPLVVRYGYTF.

This clonotype has ten or more counts. The J gene is TRBJ2-7, the V gene TRBV6-5; the D gene is possibly TRBD1 (5 bases). With 2 bases removed from V and 6 bases from J, the gap between germline ends came to 17 bases. Germline CDR1 MNHEY, CDR2 SVGAGI. There are 15 residues in the CDR3. CDR3 sequence: CASSYAPDAGLEQYF. CDR3 nucleotide sequence: TGTGCCAGCAGTTACGCCCCCGACGCAGGGCTCGAGCAGTACTTC.

This clonotype has ten or more counts. The chain carries TRBV9 and TRBJ1-2, with D tentatively TRBD1 (6 bases). The CDR3 is 15 amino acids. Germline-derived CDR1 and CDR2 are SGDLS and YYNGEE. Trimming shortened V by 0 bases and J by 7 bases, and 16 bases separated the two germline ends. The CDR3 DNA reads TGTGCCAGCAGCGTAGGGGTCAGGGGCTTTAGTGGCTACACCTTC. Encoded protein: CASSVGVRGFSGYTF.

There are many counts of this clonotype. The CDR3 sequence is CASSSLRGIQPQHF. The CDR3 coding sequence is TGTGCCAGCAGTTCTCTCCGGGGTATTCAGCCCCAGCATTTT. The J gene is TRBJ1-5, the V gene TRBV28; D is undetermined. There are 14 residues in the CDR3. Germline V gene lookup returns CDR1 MDHEN and CDR2 SYDVKM. V was pared by 4 bases and J by 6 bases, with 13 bases between.

The genes are TRBV20-1 and TRBJ1-2; D gene unclear. Trimming removed 5 bases at V and 2 bases at J, with 15 bases between. CDR3 length: 14 residues. Germline CDR1 DFQATT, CDR2 SNEGSKA (reference sequence). CDR3 DNA sequence: TGCAGTGCTGAGGAGACGGGAGCAAACTATGGCTACACCTTC. As protein: CSAEETGANYGYTF.

There are many counts of this clonotype. This rearrangement joins TRBV7-2 to TRBJ2-7; 14 bases agree with TRBD2. The germline V gene encodes CDR1 SGHTA and CDR2 FQGNSA. The CDR3 runs to 16 residues. The V and J ends lost 5 bases and 3 bases, in that order; junction bases with no gene match: 6. The CDR3 bases are TGTGCCAGCAGCCCCAGACTAGCGGGAGGGATCTACGAGCAGTACTTC. Translated, it gives CASSPRLAGGIYEQYF.

This clonotype was seen ten or more times. One base away lies a much larger clone, so this may be a sequencing read error. The CDR3 region is CASSGNKNTEAFF. The CDR3 DNA sequence: TGTGCCAGCAGCGGGAACAAGAACACTGAAGCTTTCTTT. The chain combines TRBV7-9 with TRBJ1-1; no clear D gene. The germline V and J ends were trimmed by 5 bases and 1 base, with 8 bases remaining between them. This CDR3 has 13 residues. Germline V gene sequence: CDR1 SEHNR, CDR2 FQNEAQ (reference sequence).

This chain joins TRBV5-1 and TRBJ2-5; TRBD1 matches at 10 bases. This CDR3 comprises 15 residues. CDR1 SGHRS and CDR2 YFSETQ come from the germline V gene. V shed 5 bases, J shed 4 bases, and the junction held 8 bases outside the gene matches. CDR3 loop: CASRYRQGARETQYF. The CDR3 nucleotides are TGCGCCAGCAGATACCGACAGGGGGCTCGAGAGACCCAGTACTTC.

This clonotype occurred many times. V gene TRBV5-5 combines with J gene TRBJ2-7; unclear D gene. The CDR3 extends over 13 amino acids. CDR1 and CDR2 from the germline V gene are SGHKS and YYEKEE (reference sequence). Trimming pared 0 bases from V and 3 bases from J, leaving 7 bases between. The CDR3 nucleotides are TGTGCCAGCAGCTTGGACCACTTCTACGAGCAGTACTTC. Protein: CASSLDHFYEQYF.

This clonotype has at least ten counts. The chain couples TRBV6-1 to TRBJ2-5, with TRBD2 identical over 8 bases. Trimming cost V 6 bases and J 2 bases; bases outside gene matches: 8. Germline values: CDR1 MNHNS, CDR2 SASEGT. The length of the CDR3 is 15 residues. CDR3 nucleotides: TGTGCCAGCAGGGAGCGGGAGCGGAGGCAAGAGACCCAGTACTTC. Protein: CASRERERRQETQYF.

This clonotype was counted many times. The chain has TRBV12-3 or TRBV12-4 and TRBJ1-1; D ambiguous. CDR3 size: 13 residues. V lost 7 bases and J lost 5, with 14 bases in between. CDR3 in amino acids: CASTISGSTEAFF. CDR3 in DNA: TGTGCCAGCACCATCTCAGGTTCTACTGAAGCTTTCTTT.

The chain carries TRBV2 and TRBJ1-1, with 8 positions matching TRBD1. The J segment lost 1 base and the V segment lost 10 bases, leaving 8 bases of the junction unmatched. The V gene's germline CDR1 is SNHLY and CDR2 FYNNEI. This CDR3 has 14 amino acids. DNA of the CDR3: TGTGCCACCACCTTTGACAGGGGGAACACTGAAGCTTTCTTT. Amino acids: CATTFDRGNTEAFF.

There are many counts of this clonotype. The rearrangement uses TRBV19 and TRBJ1-1; TRBD1 might be the D (6 bases). Between the trimmed V and J ends, which lost 7 bases and 5 bases, there was a span of 17 bases. This CDR3 is 14 amino acids long. Germline assignment: CDR1 LNHDA and CDR2 SQIVND (reference sequence). As DNA, the CDR3 is TGTGCCAGTACCCCCTGGGGGCGCGGGACTGAAGCTTTCTTT. Protein sequence: CASTPWGRGTEAFF. The complete variable domain, with remaining parts taken from reference TRBV19 and TRBJ1-1, reads DGGITQSPKYLFRKEGQNVTLSCEQNLNHDAMYWYRQDPGQGLRLIYYSQIVNDFQKGDIAEGYSVSREKKESFPLTVTSAQKNPTAFYLCASTPWGRGTEAFFGQGTRLTVV.